What follows are 7 T cell receptor beta chains derived from one specimen sequenced in a study of identical twins. TCRdb itself ran the 5' RACE reads through MiXCR, one entry per CDR3 protein. The data show 550,000 to 800,000 distinct CDR3 sequences, less than 9% seen once. Another study also made use of these data, one on yellow fever vaccine responses in identical twins.

The sample taken for sequencing was PBMCs. These receptors came from a woman aged 18-29 years in good health.

The chain joins TRBV3-1 to TRBJ2-1, with D tentatively TRBD2 (6 bases). CDR1 is LGHDT and CDR2 is YNNKEL in the germline V gene (reference sequence). The CDR3 has 19 amino acids. V shed 1 base and J shed 2 bases, with 21 bases lying between them. CDR3 residues: CASSQGPGLPWSTYNEQFF. DNA for the CDR3: TGTGCCAGCAGCCAAGGACCCGGACTACCCTGGAGTACCTACAATGAGCAGTTCTTC.

The chain uses TRBV2 and TRBJ2-2, with D tentatively TRBD1 (6 bases). The CDR3 is 15 residues long. Germline CDR1 and CDR2: SNHLY and FYNNEI. V was shortened by 6 bases and J by 4 bases, with 15 bases between the two germline ends. The CDR3 reads CASSAGVGGTGELFF. DNA of the CDR3: TGTGCCAGCAGCGCAGGGGTTGGTGGCACCGGGGAGCTGTTTTTT.

This chain's CDR3 is CSVDQASGSINEQFF. CDR3 in DNA: TGCAGCGTTGATCAGGCTAGCGGGAGTATAAATGAGCAGTTCTTC. The chain combines TRBV29-1 with TRBJ2-1; 10 nucleotides match TRBD2. The CDR3 runs 15 residues. The V gene's germline CDR1 is SQVTM and CDR2 ANQGSEA. Unmatched junction bases numbered 9, after V lost 3 bases and J lost 7 bases.

This clonotype was seen only a few times. The chain combines TRBV12-3 or TRBV12-4 with TRBJ2-1; D may be TRBD1 or TRBD2 (6 bases each). This CDR3 contains 15 residues. The V end was cut by 1 base, the J end by 6 bases, with 13 bases between. CDR3 sequence: CASSLGGALVNEQFF. CDR3 coding DNA: TGTGCCAGCAGTTTAGGGGGGGCGCTGGTCAATGAGCAGTTCTTC.

In its sample, this clonotype was seen many times. The CDR3 DNA follows: TGTGCCACCACGAGAACTAGCGGCGAAGGGGAGCAGTACTTC. This encodes CATTRTSGEGEQYF. The genes are TRBV10-3 and TRBJ2-7, with TRBD2 matching 8 bases. This CDR3 region has 14 residues. Per the germline V gene, CDR1 is ENHRY and CDR2 is SYGVKD. V was pared by 10 bases and J by 7 bases, with 15 bases of the junction left unmatched.

There are many counts of this clonotype. The chain has TRBV20-1 and TRBJ2-1; TRBD2 aligns across 8 bases. CDR1 and CDR2 from the germline V gene are DFQATT and SNEGSKA (reference sequence). With V trimmed by 0 bases and J by 8 bases, 6 bases remained unmatched. The CDR3 loop spans 14 amino acids. For the CDR3, the DNA is TGCAGTGCTAGAGAACCCGGGGGGGGAGATGAGCAGTTCTTC. Its protein is CSAREPGGGDEQFF.

The genes are TRBV28 and TRBJ2-1, with 7 bases lining up with TRBD2. Germline V CDR1 and CDR2: MDHEN, SYDVKM. CDR3 length: 17 residues. J gave up 0 bases and V 5 bases, and 10 bases lay outside the gene matches. CDR3 residues: CASSPVWREFSYNEQFF. The CDR3 DNA follows: TGTGCCAGCAGTCCGGTTTGGCGGGAGTTCTCCTACAATGAGCAGTTCTTC.